Reported below is one TCR beta chain. Its antigen is currently unknown. The data originate from a study of post-analysis software for immune sequencing data. Study overall: The disease courses spanned relapsing-remitting, secondary progressive and progressive-relapsing forms of multiple sclerosis. Study-level results: Five TRBV segments were significantly more frequent in patients than in controls. TRBV5-6, TRBV5-1 and TRBV20-1 were among these segments. Multiple sclerosis patients showed significantly lower normalized Chao1 diversity than controls did. F measure showed strong co-clustering of same-batch samples.

The CDR3 is 14 amino acids. Trimming cost V 4 bases and J 9 bases; bases outside gene matches: 9. CDR1 is LGHDT and CDR2 is YNNKEL in the germline V gene (reference sequence). Included in the TCR beta cDNA libraries were unique molecular identifiers. Some 500,000 cDNA molecules were obtained per 1 to 10 million input T cells. TCRdb analysed the PCR reads with MiXCR anew, one entry per CDR3 protein. The sample includes 430,000 or so distinct CDR3 sequences, roughly 40% of them seen just once. The gene calls are TRBV3-1 and TRBJ2-1; TRBD1 matches at 7 bases. Material: blood. The sequence was obtained from a girl aged 2-15 years with multiple sclerosis. CDR3 bases: TGTGCCAGCAGCCCGCGGACAGGATCGGCTGAGCAGTTCTTC. This codes for CASSPRTGSAEQFF.